This T cell receptor beta chain was captured by sequencing in a study of T-cell memory formation after mild COVID-19. Germline V CDR1 and CDR2: SGHRS, YFSETQ. V shed 0 bases and J shed 7 bases, with 16 bases lying between them. The length of the CDR3 is 15 residues. As for this clonotype: What it recognizes is unknown.

Whole-study results and caveats: Clones that contracted clustered mainly in CM and EM if CD4+ and in EMRA if CD8+. Later expanders leaned CD4+, whereas clones that contracted between day 15 and 85 were balanced CD4/CD8.

TCR alpha and TCR beta cDNA libraries carrying sample barcodes and UMIs came from 5'RACE with constant-segment primers. TCRdb independently ran MiXCR on the 5' RACE reads; one entry per CDR3 protein. The profile shows about 100,000 distinct CDR3 sequences, approximately 12% of them singletons. The sequencing input was PBMCs or a T cell subset sorted from them (not recorded which). The sequence came from a man aged 18 to 29 who had mild COVID-19 (a few samples of this study predate the infection). Cell type and time point are not known. V and J are TRBV5-1 and TRBJ1-2; D not certain. The CDR3 region has the DNA TGCGCCAGCAGCTTGGCGGGGTTGGGGTCCTTTGGCTACACCTTC. It codes for CASSLAGLGSFGYTF.